The rows below give T cell receptor beta chains drawn from one sample of a study of cytomegalovirus exposure and HLA in healthy donors. Sequencing was performed with immunoSEQ multiplex PCR; in TCRdb, only in-frame clones are kept and a portion is missing. The sample holds under 250,000 clones, around 85% seen once. The specimen sequenced was PBMCs. The receptors shown here come from a man aged 45-60 years in good health and CMV-seronegative. Both conserved end residues are trimmed from each CDR3. Part of the rows lack a size; the others show once, few, many or a class for expanded clones.

clone_size	v_call	j_call	cdr3_aa
.	TRBV7-8	TRBJ1-4	ASSRETGGGEKLF
few	TRBV18	TRBJ2-6	ASSPTGAGANVLT
.	TRBV5-1	TRBJ2-6	ASSLGFRSGANVLT
.	TRBV6-1	TRBJ2-7	ASSEAAADSKYEQY
few	TRBV5-1	TRBJ2-1	ASSLGGSNVEQF
.	TRBV2	TRBJ2-7	ASSPSQGLKNEQY
.	TRBV27	TRBJ2-7	ASSLVQNYEQY
.	TRBV19	TRBJ1-5	ASTGFGQPQH
.	TRBV14	TRBJ2-5	ASSLGQGSPRGETQY
.	TRBV6-5	TRBJ1-2	ASRGQGTDYGYT
.	TRBV30	TRBJ1-2	AWSARQDVPYGYT
.	TRBV5-1	TRBJ2-1	ASRLGGALSDEQF
.	TRBV2	TRBJ2-1	ASSGAGLAVGNEQF
.	TRBV5-4	TRBJ2-6	ASTEGGGAPSGANVLT
.	TRBV27	TRBJ1-2	ASSWTANYGYT
.	TRBV9	TRBJ2-5	ASSVEGQGAGETQY
.	TRBV28	TRBJ2-7	ASSLRDKSYEQY
.	TRBV9	TRBJ1-2	ASSVGQGGLKYGYT
.	TRBV5-1	TRBJ2-3	ASRRSSGRAEIDTQY
.	TRBV5-1	TRBJ1-3	ASSYEGGSGNTIY
.	TRBV7-9	TRBJ2-1	ASSLDLAVYNEQF
.	TRBV27	TRBJ2-7	ASSSGGASYEQY
.	TRBV19	TRBJ2-7	ASSMEGGSYEQY
.	TRBV7-8	TRBJ1-1	ASSSGGRDEAF
.	TRBV28	TRBJ1-1	ASSFNWRGLNTEAF
.	TRBV27	TRBJ2-7	ASRDTGGSYEQY
.	TRBV5-6	TRBJ1-2	ASSETGTPYGYT
.	TRBV19	TRBJ2-1	ASSSGSTGTVQF
.	TRBV2	TRBJ1-1	ASSDIAGGTEAF
.	TRBV7-6	TRBJ2-1	ASSLYGRAGREQF
.	TRBV9	TRBJ2-1	ASSPRVGTSGYNEQF
.	TRBV5-1	TRBJ2-2	ASRSRTGELF
.	TRBV28	TRBJ2-3	ASSLRATIDTQY
.	TRBV11-2	TRBJ2-7	ASSPYPGTGYEQY
.	TRBV5-1	TRBJ2-3	ASSRAGGGDTQY
.	TRBV5-1	TRBJ2-3	ASSPDRALSTDTQY
.	TRBV19	TRBJ1-4	ASGDRVRPNEKLF
.	TRBV9	TRBJ2-1	ASSTSGSSYNEQF
few	TRBV6-1	TRBJ2-5	ASSEFGGRGETQY
.	TRBV28	TRBJ1-5	ASSYTGGPNQPQH
once	TRBV5-1	TRBJ2-3	ASSSGTGTDTQY
.	TRBV28	TRBJ1-1	ASRGDTEAF
.	TRBV28	TRBJ2-1	ASSLIIAGGDEQF
.	TRBV27	TRBJ2-3	ASTGESPDTQY
.	TRBV19	TRBJ1-1	ASSIREENTEAF
.	TRBV30	TRBJ2-5	AWSRQVQETQY
few	TRBV2	TRBJ2-7	ASSTLAGGWQY
once	TRBV28	TRBJ1-5	ASIPGTVKLQPQH
.	TRBV6-5	TRBJ2-7	ASSYSWTGPSYEQY
.	TRBV18	TRBJ1-1	ASSADRNTEAF
.	TRBV28	TRBJ2-7	ASSRTGPYEQY
few	TRBV29-1	TRBJ1-1	SVQGTEAF